Below, 25 T cell receptor beta chains from the same sample are listed, as sequenced in a study of shared clonotypes between healthy human individuals. CD45RO-negative cells were positively selected for CCR7, leaving out terminally differentiated effector memory CD45RA+ cells. Generated by immunoSEQ multiplex PCR, the TCRdb table keeps only in-frame clones and is missing some. The sample holds around 2.1 million clones, 85% to 95% seen once. The sequenced sample was naive CD8+ T cells from PBMCs. These receptors were taken from a young man in good health. Some clones in this sample may be carry-over from other donors' samples.

This sequence joins TRBV28 and TRBJ1-1, with D hard to call. From germline, CDR1 is MDHEN and CDR2 SYDVKM. The CDR3 sequence is 13 residues long. V gave up 10 bases and J gave up 5 bases, with 17 bases separating them. CDR3 loop: CATFPRGWTEAFF. In DNA form, the CDR3 reads TGTGCCACCTTCCCCCGGGGTTGGACTGAAGCTTTCTTT.

This chain links TRBV29-1 with TRBJ2-7; D ambiguous. The V end lost 5 bases, the J end lost 2 bases, and 7 bases lay between the germline ends. This CDR3 region has 11 residues. Germline V CDR1 and CDR2: SQVTM, ANQGSEA. Written as DNA, the CDR3 is TGCAGCGTTAGGGCAGCCTACGAGCAGTACTTC. Translated, it gives CSVRAAYEQYF.

This chain connects TRBV5-4 to TRBJ2-7; 7 bases line up with TRBD1. This CDR3 has 14 residues. The germline gives CDR1 SGHNT, CDR2 YYREEE (reference sequence). V shed 0 bases and J 5 bases; nucleotides not matched to a gene: 5. The CDR3 here is CASSLEQGFNEQYF. In DNA form, the CDR3 reads TGTGCCAGCAGCTTGGAACAGGGGTTCAACGAGCAGTACTTC.

The chain joins TRBV13 to TRBJ1-2; a weak D match, TRBD1 (6 bases). Germline CDR1 is PRHDT and CDR2 is FYEKMQ (reference sequence). The CDR3 runs 12 residues. V shed 8 bases and J shed 8 bases, with 15 bases lying between them. The DNA for the CDR3 is TGTGCCAGCTTCACCAGGGGCGGGGGCTACACCTTC. Translated, it gives CASFTRGGGYTF. The full variable domain, with the rest looked up from reference TRBV13 and TRBJ1-2, is AAGVIQSPRHLIKEKRETATLKCYPIPRHDTVYWYQQGPGQDPQFLISFYEKMQSDKGSIPDRFSAQQFSDYHSELNMSSLELGDSALYFCASFTRGGGYTFGSGTRLTVV.

The J gene is TRBJ2-7, the V gene TRBV28; the match to TRBD2 covers 7 bases. Trimming cost V 5 bases and J 6 bases; bases outside gene matches: 13. The CDR3 consists of 15 residues. In germline, CDR1 is MDHEN, CDR2 SYDVKM. The CDR3, as DNA: TGTGCCAGCAGTACCTCGAAGTATACGGGGGGCGAGCAGTACTTC. This gives the protein CASSTSKYTGGEQYF.

This clone was detected a few times. Other nucleotide sequences from this sample produce the same CDR3. The genes are TRBV27 and TRBJ2-2; D ambiguous. Per germline, CDR1 MNHEY and CDR2 SMNVEV (reference sequence). CDR3 length: 12 amino acids. Trimming left V 3 bases short and J 6 bases short, with 5 bases between. Here the CDR3 reads CASSFGAGELFF. Here the CDR3 DNA reads TGTGCCAGCAGTTTTGGGGCCGGGGAGCTGTTTTTT.

J is TRBJ2-7 and V is TRBV5-4; no reliable D call. The length of the CDR3 is 14 residues. The V end lost 2 bases, the J end lost 6 bases, and 15 bases lay between the germline ends. Germline CDR1 reads SGHNT; CDR2 reads YYREEE (reference sequence). The CDR3: CASSFALPEGEQYF. The CDR3 region has the DNA TGTGCCAGCAGCTTTGCCCTCCCCGAAGGCGAGCAGTACTTC.

The chain recombines TRBV7-3 with TRBJ2-3; no definite D call. Looked up from germline, CDR1 is SGHTA and CDR2 is FQGTGA. V shed 1 base and J shed 6 bases, with 11 bases lying between them. There are 14 residues in the CDR3. The CDR3, as DNA: TGTGCCAGCAGCTTAAACCGGCCATTGGATACGCAGTATTTT. Its translation is CASSLNRPLDTQYF.

This chain joins TRBV15 and TRBJ2-1, with D unclear. The germline V and J ends were trimmed by 3 bases and 7 bases, with 7 bases remaining between them. This CDR3 comprises 12 residues. CDR1 LNHNV and CDR2 YYDKDF come from the germline V gene (reference sequence). CDR3 sequence reads: CATSSPRNEQFF. The CDR3 DNA is TGTGCCACCAGCAGCCCCCGAAATGAGCAGTTCTTC.

The genes are TRBV6-1 and TRBJ2-6; perhaps D is TRBD1 or TRBD2 (6 bases each). The CDR3 covers 16 residues. V was trimmed by 2 bases and J by 2 bases, leaving 10 bases between them. The germline gives CDR1 MNHNS, CDR2 SASEGT. CDR3 region: CASSELRGPGANVLTF. The CDR3 coding sequence is TGTGCCAGCAGTGAACTCCGGGGGCCTGGGGCCAACGTCCTGACTTTC.

The chain links TRBV12-5 to TRBJ2-1; 7 bases map to TRBD2. The CDR3 has 14 amino acids. CDR1 is LGHNT, CDR2 FRNRAP, per germline. Losses at the gene ends were 5 bases for V and 7 bases for J; bases not matched to a gene: 8. As DNA, the CDR3 is TGTGCTAGTGGTATGGGTGGCGGGAGAAATGAGCAGTTCTTC. Translated, it gives CASGMGGGRNEQFF.

CDR3 DNA sequence: TGTGCCAGCCGACCCAAAGGTGGCAACCTCCTCACCGGGGAGCTGTTTTTT. It codes for CASRPKGGNLLTGELFF. V is TRBV2 and J is TRBJ2-2; no reliable D call. Trimming cost V 8 bases and J 4 bases, with 23 bases left between them. CDR3 length equals 17 residues. Germline CDR1 and CDR2: SNHLY and FYNNEI. Variable domain in full (rest from reference TRBV2 and TRBJ2-2): EPEVTQTPSHQVTQMGQEVILRCVPISNHLYFYWYRQILGQKVEFLVSFYNNEISEKSEIFDDQFSVERPDGSNFTLKIRSTKLEDSAMYFCASRPKGGNLLTGELFFGEGSRLTVL.

V usage is TRBV9 and J usage is TRBJ1-4, with TRBD1 matching over 7 bases. Unmatched junction bases numbered 5, after V lost 0 bases and J lost 3 bases. This CDR3 is built from 16 residues. The germline V gene encodes CDR1 SGDLS and CDR2 YYNGEE. The CDR3 DNA sequence: TGTGCCAGCAGCGTAGGCATAGGGGGCCCTAATGAAAAACTGTTTTTT. Its protein is CASSVGIGGPNEKLFF. Complete variable domain (other parts from reference TRBV9 and TRBJ1-4): DSGVTQTPKHLITATGQRVTLRCSPRSGDLSVYWYQQSLDQGLQFLIQYYNGEERAKGNILERFSAQQFPDLHSELNLSSLELGDSALYFCASSVGIGGPNEKLFFGSGTQLSVL.

This chain joins TRBV19 and TRBJ2-7; possibly TRBD1 for D (6 bases). V was shortened by 10 bases and J by 5 bases, with 12 bases between the two germline ends. The CDR3 has 11 amino acids. In germline, CDR1 is LNHDA, CDR2 SQIVND (reference sequence). CDR3 nucleotides: TGTGCCACACAGGGTATGGACGAGCAGTACTTC. Its translation: CATQGMDEQYF. The entire variable domain, with the rest obtained from reference TRBV19 and TRBJ2-7, is as follows: DGGITQSPKYLFRKEGQNVTLSCEQNLNHDAMYWYRQDPGQGLRLIYYSQIVNDFQKGDIAEGYSVSREKKESFPLTVTSAQKNPTAFYLCATQGMDEQYFGPGTRLTVT.

The chain couples TRBV19 to TRBJ2-5; D ambiguous. Germline CDR1 and CDR2: LNHDA and SQIVND (reference sequence). This CDR3 spans 14 amino acids. The V end lost 0 bases, the J end lost 5 bases, and 10 bases lay between the germline ends. The CDR3 region is CASSIDPDRETQYF. In DNA, the CDR3 is TGTGCCAGTAGTATAGACCCAGATAGGGAGACCCAGTACTTC.

Worth noting for this clone: In the same sample, other DNA sequences code for this CDR3. The chain links TRBV5-4 to TRBJ1-2; possible D gene TRBD1, 5 bases. The CDR3 length is 14 residues. CDR1 and CDR2 from the germline V gene are SGHNT and YYREEE (reference sequence). V was shortened by 4 bases and J by 2 bases, with 12 bases between the two germline ends. The CDR3 spells CASSLGTANYGYTF. In DNA form, the CDR3 reads TGTGCCAGCAGCCTCGGGACGGCAAACTATGGCTACACCTTC.

This rearrangement joins TRBV6-1 to TRBJ2-7, with TRBD1 identical over 8 bases. CDR1 and CDR2 from the germline V gene are MNHNS and SASEGT. The CDR3 has 13 residues. J lost 6 bases, V lost 7 bases, and 8 bases had no gene match. The CDR3 DNA reads TGTGCCAGCAATGCAGGGGGCCCATCCGAGCAGTACTTC. This gives the protein CASNAGGPSEQYF.

The chain recombines TRBV27 with TRBJ2-7; a possible D gene is TRBD2 (6 bases). The V and J ends lost 6 bases and 2 bases respectively, with 11 bases between them. Germline V gene data show CDR1 as MNHEY and CDR2 as SMNVEV (reference sequence). This CDR3 is built from 13 residues. The CDR3, as DNA: TGTGCCAGCAGCTGGAGGGGTCCCTACGAGCAGTACTTC. This encodes CASSWRGPYEQYF.

V gene TRBV7-2 combines with J gene TRBJ2-1; 8 bases are shared with TRBD1. After removal of 6 bases from V and 9 bases from J, the junction contained 13 bases not matched to a gene. The CDR3 length is 15 residues. Germline CDR1 is SGHTA and CDR2 is FQGNSA. CDR3 loop: CASRHRDRNFGEQFF. The DNA for the CDR3 is TGTGCCAGCAGGCACCGGGACAGGAACTTTGGTGAGCAGTTCTTC.

Regarding this clone: This sample also contains other DNA sequences that code for the same CDR3. V gene TRBV9 combines with J gene TRBJ2-3; D gene ambiguous. The CDR3 runs to 14 residues. V was clipped by 0 bases and J by 2 bases, with 7 bases between them. CDR1 and CDR2 (germline): SGDLS, YYNGEE. The CDR3 region is CASSVGGNTDTQYF. For the CDR3, the DNA is TGTGCCAGCAGCGTAGGGGGAAACACAGATACGCAGTATTTT.

The chain has TRBV19 and TRBJ1-5, with 9 bases that match TRBD1. The CDR3 spans 16 residues. Germline CDR1 and CDR2: LNHDA and SQIVND (reference sequence). Germline trimming cut 4 bases from V and 6 bases from J; bases unmatched to any gene: 10. The CDR3 nucleotides read TGTGCCAGTAGTACCCACCGACAGGGGGGTGTTCAGCCCCAGCATTTT. It specifies CASSTHRQGGVQPQHF.

As for this clone: This sample also contains other DNA sequences that code for the same CDR3. The rearrangement joins TRBV6-5 to TRBJ1-2; D is possibly TRBD1 (6 bases). V lost 0 bases, J lost 2 bases, and 10 bases lay in between. The germline V gene has CDR1 MNHEY and CDR2 SVGAGI. This CDR3 is built from 15 residues. The CDR3, as DNA: TGTGCCAGCAGTTACTCGGAGGGGGTGAACTATGGCTACACCTTC. It is translated as CASSYSEGVNYGYTF.

Worth noting for this clone: The same CDR3 arises from other DNA sequences in this sample as well. The V and J genes are TRBV9 and TRBJ2-7; D call uncertain. Germline CDR1 is SGDLS and CDR2 is YYNGEE. The CDR3 spans 13 residues. Trimming took 2 bases from V and 4 from J, leaving 10 bases between them. The CDR3 nucleotides are TGTGCCAGCAGCGTTGGGGAACGGTACGAGCAGTACTTC. The encoded protein is CASSVGERYEQYF.

This clone appeared a single time. This chain joins TRBV4-1 and TRBJ1-1, with a tentative D call TRBD1 (6 bases). The CDR3 is 14 residues long. V lost 6 bases and J lost 2, with 13 bases in between. Germline CDR1 reads MGHRA; CDR2 reads YSYEKL. CDR3 in amino acids: CASRFGQTNTEAFF. In DNA, the CDR3 is TGCGCCAGCAGATTTGGACAGACAAACACTGAAGCTTTCTTT.

The count of this clone is one. This rearrangement joins TRBV9 to TRBJ2-5; 8 bases map to TRBD2. Matching the DNA end better, TRBJ2-7 makes the J call doubtful. This CDR3 region has 14 residues. Germline assignment: CDR1 SGDLS and CDR2 YYNGEE. CDR3 loop: CASSETSDSYEQYF. CDR3 coding DNA: TGTGCCAGCAGCGAGACTAGCGACTCCTACGAGCAGTACTTC.